Presented here are 16 T cell receptor beta chains from one specimen sequenced in a study of shared clonotypes between healthy human individuals (TCRdb year 2020). Library preparation employed the immunoSEQ multiplex PCR assay. The clones in this table, taken by TCRdb from immuneACCESS, are in-frame only. Not every clone is retained; where verified, under half of the shortfall comes from an unresolved V gene, and the cause of the rest is unknown. The sample contains about 610,000 clones, roughly 97% of them found a single time. The top ten clones comprise roughly 0.055% of the sample. Sequencing was performed on naive CD4+ T cells sorted from blood. The intended sense of this specimen's cell subset or site label: CD45RA+ positively selected. These TCRs come from a woman aged 25 to 39 in good health.

The chain couples TRBV11-2 to TRBJ1-3, with 7 bases identical to TRBD1. CDR3 size: 17 residues. The V gene end was trimmed by 4 bases and the J gene end by 0 bases; junction bases not matched to a gene: 9. Germline V CDR1 and CDR2: SGHAT, FQNNGV. The CDR3 bases are TGTGCCAGCAGCTCCCGACAGGGCTACAGCTCTGGAAACACCATATATTTT. Encoded protein: CASSSRQGYSSGNTIYF.

The genes are TRBV4-1 and TRBJ2-1, with 10 positions matching TRBD2. This CDR3 is built from 17 residues. CDR1 and CDR2 from the germline V gene are MGHRA and YSYEKL. V shed 0 bases and J 4 bases; nucleotides not matched to a gene: 6. The CDR3 nucleotides are TGCGCCAGCAGCCAAGAGTTAGCGGGAGGCTTGTACAATGAGCAGTTCTTC. This translates into CASSQELAGGLYNEQFF.

The V call is TRBV19, the J call TRBJ1-1; possibly TRBD1 for D (6 bases). The CDR3 length is 13 residues. Germline-derived CDR1 and CDR2 are LNHDA and SQIVND (reference sequence). V was pared by 6 bases and J by 5 bases, with 13 bases between. The CDR3 coding sequence is TGTGCCAGTAGCACAACAGGGTGGACTGAAGCTTTCTTT. It translates to CASSTTGWTEAFF.

This clone came up once. The genes are TRBV2 and TRBJ2-7; 7 bases are shared with TRBD1. The J segment lost 2 bases and the V segment lost 8 bases, leaving 12 bases of the junction unmatched. Germline values: CDR1 SNHLY, CDR2 FYNNEI. CDR3 length equals 15 residues. CDR3 nucleotides: TGTGCCAGCCGCCAGAGGGGGCTAGAGACCTACGAGCAGTACTTC. It codes for CASRQRGLETYEQYF.

The chain has TRBV28 and TRBJ2-2; D possibly corresponds to TRBD2 (8 bases). The CDR3 runs 18 residues. With 4 bases removed from V and 1 base from J, the gap between germline ends came to 19 bases. Germline V gene sequence: CDR1 MDHEN, CDR2 SYDVKM. The CDR3 protein is CASSSPSGGGLNTGELFF. The CDR3 nucleotides read TGTGCCAGCAGTTCCCCGTCGGGAGGGGGCTTGAACACCGGGGAGCTGTTTTTT. Looking up the rest from reference TRBV28 and TRBJ2-2 gives the full variable domain: DVKVTQSSRYLVKRTGEKVFLECVQDMDHENMFWYRQDPGLGLRLIYFSYDVKMKEKGDIPEGYSVSREKKERFSLILESASTNQTSMYLCASSSPSGGGLNTGELFFGEGSRLTVL.

V gene TRBV6-5 combines with J gene TRBJ2-7; tentatively, D is TRBD1 or TRBD2 (5 bases each). V was shortened by 6 bases and J by 2 bases, with 5 bases between the two germline ends. Looked up from germline, CDR1 is MNHEY and CDR2 is SVGAGI. The CDR3 is made up of 11 amino acids. The DNA of the CDR3 is TGTGCCAGCAGGGGGGCCTACGAGCAGTACTTC. This gives the protein CASRGAYEQYF.

The count of this clone is one. Written as DNA, the CDR3 is TGTGCCAGCAGTGAACAGGGTGCGGGGAACACTGAAGCTTTCTTT. It encodes CASSEQGAGNTEAFF. This chain uses TRBV2 with TRBJ1-1; D may be TRBD1 (5 bases). CDR1 is SNHLY and CDR2 is FYNNEI in the germline V gene. The CDR3 is 15 amino acids. Trimming took 2 bases from V and 1 from J, leaving 11 bases between them.

V is TRBV2 and J is TRBJ2-1; D might be TRBD2 (6 bases). The length of the CDR3 is 17 residues. CDR1 and CDR2 (germline): SNHLY, FYNNEI. V dropped 6 bases and J dropped 4 bases, with 22 bases sitting between them. The CDR3 loop is CASSRTTGGAGYNEQFF. The CDR3 DNA reads as TGTGCCAGCAGCAGGACTACCGGGGGAGCAGGGTACAATGAGCAGTTCTTC.

V gene TRBV6-1 combines with J gene TRBJ1-2, with a tentative D call TRBD1 (5 bases). CDR1 is MNHNS, CDR2 SASEGT, per germline. The CDR3 extends over 14 amino acids. Trimming pared 1 base from V and 4 bases from J, leaving 10 bases between. For the CDR3, the DNA is TGTGCCAGCAGTGAAGTAACACAGGTCTATGGCTACACCTTC. Protein product: CASSEVTQVYGYTF.

The chain uses TRBV5-1 and TRBJ1-1; no clear D. There are 13 residues in the CDR3. Germline CDR1 reads SGHRS; CDR2 reads YFSETQ. V was cut by 1 base and J by 0 bases, with 4 bases left in between. The CDR3 DNA sequence: TGCGCCAGCAGCTTGATCCTGAACACTGAAGCTTTCTTT. As protein: CASSLILNTEAFF.

The chain links TRBV4-2 to TRBJ2-1; D is possibly TRBD1 or TRBD2 (5 bases each). Germline V gene data show CDR1 as LGHNA and CDR2 as YNFKEQ. The CDR3 extends over 15 amino acids. V gave up 4 bases and J gave up 9 bases, with 19 bases separating them. The CDR3 loop reads CASSPAGPKGAEQFF. The CDR3 region has the DNA TGTGCCAGCAGCCCCGCGGGCCCAAAAGGGGCTGAGCAGTTCTTC.

The chain has TRBV30 and TRBJ2-3; D is undetermined. Germline values: CDR1 GTSNPN, CDR2 SVGIG (reference sequence). V dropped 1 base and J dropped 2 bases, with 7 bases sitting between them. The CDR3 has 13 amino acids. In DNA, the CDR3 is TGTGCCTGGAGTGACGGCAACACAGATACGCAGTATTTT. Protein sequence: CAWSDGNTDTQYF.

The chain is built from TRBV21-1 and TRBJ1-2; the table's TRBD1 call for D was not verified on the DNA. TRBV21-1 is designated a pseudogene. This CDR3 spans 16 amino acids. This CDR3 reads CASNKKHDSRGYGYTF. CDR3 nucleotides: TGTGCCAGCAACAAAAAACACGACAGTAGGGGCTATGGCTACACCTTC.

CDR3 sequence: CASSDRGRSNQPQHF. The CDR3 coding sequence is TGTGCCAGCAGTGACAGGGGGAGAAGCAATCAGCCCCAGCATTTT. The chain employs TRBV2 and TRBJ1-5; 7 bases fit TRBD1. V lost 3 bases and J lost 1; bases outside the gene matches: 3. The CDR3 is made up of 15 amino acids. Germline V gene data show CDR1 as SNHLY and CDR2 as FYNNEI.

V usage is TRBV28 and J usage is TRBJ2-7, with TRBD1 as a possible D gene (5 bases). CDR1 is MDHEN, CDR2 SYDVKM, per germline. The CDR3 consists of 12 residues. V lost 10 bases and J 3 bases, leaving 13 bases between the germline ends. The CDR3 reads CATSPGNYEQYF. In DNA form, the CDR3 reads TGTGCCACGTCGCCAGGGAACTACGAGCAGTACTTC.

The chain links TRBV28 to TRBJ2-1; 10 bases align to TRBD2. The CDR3 has 17 residues. Losses at the gene ends were 6 bases for V and 7 bases for J; bases not matched to a gene: 15. Per the germline V gene, CDR1 is MDHEN and CDR2 is SYDVKM. DNA for the CDR3: TGTGCCAGCAGCAAATCACCCCTAGCGGGAGTAGGAAATGAGCAGTTCTTC. Its protein is CASSKSPLAGVGNEQFF. The whole variable domain, filled in from reference TRBV28 and TRBJ2-1, reads DVKVTQSSRYLVKRTGEKVFLECVQDMDHENMFWYRQDPGLGLRLIYFSYDVKMKEKGDIPEGYSVSREKKERFSLILESASTNQTSMYLCASSKSPLAGVGNEQFFGPGTRLTVL.